This T cell receptor beta chain came from a study of vaccination and CD4 T cells after COVID-19. Study-level findings and limits: The study found median SARS-CoV-2-reactive clonotypes rising from roughly 19 to 38, not significantly.

The CDR3 runs to 14 residues. Germline V gene data show CDR1 as ENHRY and CDR2 as SYGVKD. The V and J ends lost 8 bases and 5 bases, in that order; junction bases with no gene match: 11. The treatment is: roughly 11-day PBMC culture with coronavirus spike peptide pools or control peptides (ViraFEST assay). This clonotype has a handful of counts. Its target is not known. Once obtained from cultured CD4+ T cells, the DNA was sequenced using the Oncomine TCR Beta short-read assay. TCRdb fed the PCR reads into MiXCR, producing one record per CDR3 protein. Of approximately 10,000 distinct CDR3 sequences listed, approximately 50% are singletons.

This receptor was taken from a human donor who had recovered from COVID-19. The sequenced sample was CD4+ T cells from blood, cultured in vitro. The rearrangement joins TRBV10-3 to TRBJ1-1, with 7 bases fitting TRBD1. Written as DNA, the CDR3 is TGTGCCATCGGGTCAGACAGGGAAGGAACTGAAGCTTTCTTT. Translated: CAIGSDREGTEAFF.